Listed here are 2 T cell receptor beta chains from one sample, sequenced in a study of cytomegalovirus exposure and HLA in healthy donors. PCR was performed using 60 Vbeta and 13 Jbeta primers. The protocol was immunoSEQ multiplex PCR, while the TCRdb copy is restricted to in-frame clones and leaves out a portion. The table lists 200,000 to 250,000 clones, about 84% of them singletons. The sequenced sample was PBMCs. The receptors were sampled from a human donor in good health.

The V gene is TRBV27, the J gene TRBJ2-3; D remains ambiguous. The V gene lost 6 bases and the J gene lost 0 bases, with 7 bases spanning the gap. Germline CDR1 MNHEY, CDR2 SMNVEV (reference sequence). This CDR3 has 13 amino acids. The CDR3 is CASRRGSTDTQYF. CDR3 coding DNA: TGTGCCAGCAGACGTGGCAGCACAGATACGCAGTATTTT.

The chain combines TRBV27 with TRBJ2-5, with 9 bases fitting TRBD2. CDR1 MNHEY and CDR2 SMNVEV come from the germline V gene (reference sequence). CDR3 length equals 16 residues. V lost 10 bases and J lost 4; bases outside the gene matches: 16. CDR3: CATSRGFSGSRETQYF. The CDR3 DNA reads TGTGCCACCTCCCGCGGCTTTAGCGGGAGTCGAGAGACCCAGTACTTC.